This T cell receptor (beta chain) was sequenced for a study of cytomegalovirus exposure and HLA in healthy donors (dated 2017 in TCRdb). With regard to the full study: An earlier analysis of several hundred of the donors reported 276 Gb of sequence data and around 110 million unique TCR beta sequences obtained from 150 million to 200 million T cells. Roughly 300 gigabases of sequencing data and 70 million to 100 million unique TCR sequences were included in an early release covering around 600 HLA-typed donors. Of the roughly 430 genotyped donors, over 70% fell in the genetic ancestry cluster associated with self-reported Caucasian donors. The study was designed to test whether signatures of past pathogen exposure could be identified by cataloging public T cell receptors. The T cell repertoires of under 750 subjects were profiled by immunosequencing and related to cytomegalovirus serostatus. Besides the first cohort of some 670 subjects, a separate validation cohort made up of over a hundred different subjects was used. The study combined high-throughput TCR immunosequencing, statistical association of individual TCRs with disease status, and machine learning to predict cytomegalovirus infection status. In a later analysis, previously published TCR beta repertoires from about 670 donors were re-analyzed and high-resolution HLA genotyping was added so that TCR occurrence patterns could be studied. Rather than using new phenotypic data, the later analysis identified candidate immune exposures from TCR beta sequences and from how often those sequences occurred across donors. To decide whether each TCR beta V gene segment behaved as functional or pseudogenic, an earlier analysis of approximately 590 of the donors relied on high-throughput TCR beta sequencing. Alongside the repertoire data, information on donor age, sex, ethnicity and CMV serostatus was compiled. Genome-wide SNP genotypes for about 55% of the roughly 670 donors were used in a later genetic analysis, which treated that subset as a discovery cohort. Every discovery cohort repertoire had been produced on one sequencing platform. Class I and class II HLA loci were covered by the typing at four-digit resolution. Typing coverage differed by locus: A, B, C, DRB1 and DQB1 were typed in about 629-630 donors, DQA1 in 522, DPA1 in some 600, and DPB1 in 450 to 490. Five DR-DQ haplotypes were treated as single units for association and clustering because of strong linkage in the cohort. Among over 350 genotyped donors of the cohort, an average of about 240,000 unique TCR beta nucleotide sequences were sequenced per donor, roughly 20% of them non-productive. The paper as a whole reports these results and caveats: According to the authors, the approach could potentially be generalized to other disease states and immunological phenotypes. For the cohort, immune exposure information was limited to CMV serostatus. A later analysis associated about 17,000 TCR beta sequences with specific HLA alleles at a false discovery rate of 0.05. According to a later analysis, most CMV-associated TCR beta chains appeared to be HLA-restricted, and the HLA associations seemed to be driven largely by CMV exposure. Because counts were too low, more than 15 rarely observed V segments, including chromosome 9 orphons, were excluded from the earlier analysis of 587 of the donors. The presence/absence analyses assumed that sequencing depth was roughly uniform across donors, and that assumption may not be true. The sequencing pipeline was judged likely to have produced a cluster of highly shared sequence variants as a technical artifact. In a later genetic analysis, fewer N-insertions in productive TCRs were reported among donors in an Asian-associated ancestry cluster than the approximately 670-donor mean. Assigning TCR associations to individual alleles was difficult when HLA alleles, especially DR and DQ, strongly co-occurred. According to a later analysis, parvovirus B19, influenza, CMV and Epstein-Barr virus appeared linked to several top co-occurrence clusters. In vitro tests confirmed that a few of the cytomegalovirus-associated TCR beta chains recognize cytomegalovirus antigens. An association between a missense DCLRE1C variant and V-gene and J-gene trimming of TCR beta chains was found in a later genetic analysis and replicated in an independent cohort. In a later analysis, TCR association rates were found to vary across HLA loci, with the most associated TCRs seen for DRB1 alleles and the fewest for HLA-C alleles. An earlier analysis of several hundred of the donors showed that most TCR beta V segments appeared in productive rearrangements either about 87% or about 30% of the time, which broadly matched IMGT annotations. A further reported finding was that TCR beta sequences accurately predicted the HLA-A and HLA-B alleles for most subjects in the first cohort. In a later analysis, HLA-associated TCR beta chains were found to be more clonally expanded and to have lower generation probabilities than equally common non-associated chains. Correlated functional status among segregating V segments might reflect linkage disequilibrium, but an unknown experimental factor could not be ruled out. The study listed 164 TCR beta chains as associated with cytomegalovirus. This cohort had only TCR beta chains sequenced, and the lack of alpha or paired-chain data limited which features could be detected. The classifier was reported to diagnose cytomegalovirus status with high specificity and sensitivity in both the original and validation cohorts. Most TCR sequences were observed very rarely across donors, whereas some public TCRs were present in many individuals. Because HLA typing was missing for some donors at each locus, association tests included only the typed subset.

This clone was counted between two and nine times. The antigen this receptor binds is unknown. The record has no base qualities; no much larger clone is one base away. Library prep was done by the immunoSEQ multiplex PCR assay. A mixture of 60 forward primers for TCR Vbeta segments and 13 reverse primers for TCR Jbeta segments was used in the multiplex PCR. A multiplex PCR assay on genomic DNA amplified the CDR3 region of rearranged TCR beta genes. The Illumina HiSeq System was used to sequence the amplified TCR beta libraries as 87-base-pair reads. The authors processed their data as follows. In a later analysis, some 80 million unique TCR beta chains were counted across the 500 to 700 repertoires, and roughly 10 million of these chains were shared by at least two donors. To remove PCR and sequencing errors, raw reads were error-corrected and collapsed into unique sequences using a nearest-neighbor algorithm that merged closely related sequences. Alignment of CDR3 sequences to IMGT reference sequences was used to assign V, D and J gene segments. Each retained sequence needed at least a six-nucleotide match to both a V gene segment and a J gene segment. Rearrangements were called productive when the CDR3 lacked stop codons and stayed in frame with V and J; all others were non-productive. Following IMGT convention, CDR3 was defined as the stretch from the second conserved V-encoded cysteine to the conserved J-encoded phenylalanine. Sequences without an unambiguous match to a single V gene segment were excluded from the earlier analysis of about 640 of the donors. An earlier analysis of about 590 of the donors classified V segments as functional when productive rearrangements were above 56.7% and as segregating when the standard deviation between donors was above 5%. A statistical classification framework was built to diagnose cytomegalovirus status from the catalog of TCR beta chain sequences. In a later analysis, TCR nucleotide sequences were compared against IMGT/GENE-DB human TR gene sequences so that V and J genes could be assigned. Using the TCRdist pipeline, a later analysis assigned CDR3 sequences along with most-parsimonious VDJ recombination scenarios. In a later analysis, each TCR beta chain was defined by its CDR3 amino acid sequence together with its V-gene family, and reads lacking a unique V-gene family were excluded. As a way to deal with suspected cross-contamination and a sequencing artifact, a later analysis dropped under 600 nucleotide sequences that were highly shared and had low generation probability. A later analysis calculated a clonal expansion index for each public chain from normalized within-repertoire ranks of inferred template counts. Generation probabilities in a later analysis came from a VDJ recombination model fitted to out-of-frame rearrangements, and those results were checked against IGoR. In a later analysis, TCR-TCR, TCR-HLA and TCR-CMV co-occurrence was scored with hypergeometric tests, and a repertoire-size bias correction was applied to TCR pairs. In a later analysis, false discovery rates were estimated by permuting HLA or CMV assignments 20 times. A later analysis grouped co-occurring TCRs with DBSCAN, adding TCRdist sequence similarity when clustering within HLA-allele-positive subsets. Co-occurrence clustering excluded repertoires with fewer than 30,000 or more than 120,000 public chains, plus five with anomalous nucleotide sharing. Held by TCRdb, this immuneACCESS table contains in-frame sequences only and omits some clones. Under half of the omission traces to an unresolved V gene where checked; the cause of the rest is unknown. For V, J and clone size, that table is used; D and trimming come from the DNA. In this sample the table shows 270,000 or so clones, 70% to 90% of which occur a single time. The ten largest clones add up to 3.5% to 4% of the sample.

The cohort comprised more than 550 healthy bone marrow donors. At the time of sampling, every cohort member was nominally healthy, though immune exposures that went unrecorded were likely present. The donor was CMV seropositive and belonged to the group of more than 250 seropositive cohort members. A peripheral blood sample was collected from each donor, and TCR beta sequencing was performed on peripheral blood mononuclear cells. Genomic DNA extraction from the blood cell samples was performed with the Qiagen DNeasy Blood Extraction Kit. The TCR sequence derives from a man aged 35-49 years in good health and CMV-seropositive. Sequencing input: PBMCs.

The CDR3 region has the sequence CASSAIVNEQFF. In nucleotide form, the sequence is TGTGCCAGCAGTGCGATAGTCAATGAGCAGTTCTTC. The receptor chain draws on TRBV2 and TRBJ2-1, with the D gene not confidently named. The junction shows trimming of 4 bases on V and 6 bases on J, plus 7 bases between the germline ends. The CDR3 runs 12 residues from the cysteine to the phenylalanine. Of the read, only the CDR3 DNA is kept; its 36 bases are in frame from base 1. CDR1 SNHLY and CDR2 FYNNEI were looked up in the germline V gene.